Presented here are 11 T cell receptor beta chains from one specimen sequenced in a study of shared clonotypes between healthy human individuals. TCRdb keeps only in-frame clones here, not all; method: immunoSEQ multiplex PCR. The sample consists of more than 400,000 clones, 70% to 80% of them appearing once. The sample comprised PBMCs. The receptors come from a woman between 40 and 55 years old in good health. Some clones in this sample may be carry-over from other donors' samples.

This clone was counted between two and nine times. The gene calls are TRBV6-6 and TRBJ1-2; no clear D gene. The germline gives CDR1 MNHNY, CDR2 SVGAGI (reference sequence). The CDR3 is 13 residues long. V was clipped by 6 bases and J by 5 bases, with 13 bases between them. Here the CDR3 DNA reads TGTGCCAGCAGCCCGAGGATGCCGTATGGCTACACCTTC. It yields the protein CASSPRMPYGYTF.

This clone was seen many times. Distinct nucleotide sequences in the sample also encode this CDR3. The chain combines TRBV19 with TRBJ1-1; TRBD1 matches 8 bases. After removal of 6 bases from V and 2 bases from J, the junction contained 2 bases not matched to a gene. The germline CDR1 and CDR2 sequences are LNHDA and SQIVND (reference sequence). CDR3 length equals 13 residues. CDR3 DNA: TGTGCCAGTAGCGACAGGGGCAACACTGAAGCTTTCTTT. Protein product: CASSDRGNTEAFF.

This sequence joins TRBV11-3 and TRBJ2-7; D gene unclear. Germline values: CDR1 SGHNT, CDR2 YENEEA. The CDR3 totals 13 residues. V lost 1 base and J lost 6, with 10 bases in between. The CDR3 DNA follows: TGTGCCAGCAGCTTAGCCCAGACCGCCGAGCAGTACTTC. Translating gives CASSLAQTAEQYF.

The rearrangement joins TRBV9 to TRBJ2-1; D call uncertain. Between the trimmed V and J ends, which lost 0 bases and 3 bases, there was a span of 10 bases. Germline V gene sequence: CDR1 SGDLS, CDR2 YYNGEE. The CDR3 is 15 residues long. The CDR3 nucleotides are TGTGCCAGCAGCGTAGGGGCGCCTCTCTACAATGAGCAGTTCTTC. It specifies CASSVGAPLYNEQFF.

This rearrangement joins TRBV27 to TRBJ1-2; a weak D match, TRBD1 (5 bases). V was shortened by 3 bases and J by 4 bases, with 15 bases between the two germline ends. The CDR3 has 15 amino acids. Germline lookup yields CDR1 MNHEY and CDR2 SMNVEV (reference sequence). The DNA for the CDR3 is TGTGCCAGCAGTTTGCGGGGACGGGCCCTCTATGGCTACACCTTC. Its translation is CASSLRGRALYGYTF.

The chain combines TRBV5-1 with TRBJ1-1, with D hard to call. The germline V gene encodes CDR1 SGHRS and CDR2 YFSETQ. The CDR3 is made up of 15 amino acids. Trimming took off 1 base at V and 4 bases at J, with 14 bases between the two ends. The CDR3 here is CASSLSGPTATEAFF. In nucleotides, the CDR3 is TGCGCCAGCAGCTTGTCGGGCCCGACCGCCACTGAAGCTTTCTTT.

CDR3 residues: CASSPAGGGVEQYF. The CDR3 DNA reads TGTGCCAGCTCACCAGCGGGAGGTGGGGTCGAGCAGTACTTC. The chain uses TRBV18 and TRBJ2-7; 8 positions match TRBD2. Germline CDR1 is KGHSH and CDR2 is LQKENI. This CDR3 is built from 14 residues. V gave up 2 bases and J gave up 6 bases; unmatched junction bases: 6.

The chain couples TRBV28 to TRBJ2-1; D is possibly TRBD2 (5 bases). The V end lost 8 bases, the J end lost 6 bases, and 17 bases lay between the germline ends. CDR3 length: 14 amino acids. The germline V gene has CDR1 MDHEN and CDR2 SYDVKM. CDR3 nucleotides: TGTGCCAGCTGGTCTGCCGCACGGGGCAATGAGCAGTTCTTC. Encoded protein: CASWSAARGNEQFF.

The chain has TRBV11-2 and TRBJ2-7; perhaps TRBD2 as D (5 bases). The germline CDR1 and CDR2 sequences are SGHAT and FQNNGV. Trimming took off 1 base at V and 3 bases at J, with 7 bases between the two ends. The CDR3 contains 13 residues. The CDR3 region is CASSLVSGYEQYF. The CDR3 DNA follows: TGTGCCAGCAGCTTAGTAAGCGGCTACGAGCAGTACTTC.

This clone was counted once. The rearrangement uses TRBV4-1 and TRBJ2-7, with 7 positions matching TRBD1. Germline loops: CDR1 MGHRA, CDR2 YSYEKL. V gave up 4 bases and J gave up 0 bases; unmatched junction bases: 6. This CDR3 comprises 15 residues. CDR3 region: CASSPTGTASYEQYF. CDR3 DNA: TGCGCCAGCAGCCCCACCGGGACAGCCTCCTACGAGCAGTACTTC.

V gene TRBV5-1 combines with J gene TRBJ1-3; D gene ambiguous. Germline CDR1 reads SGHRS; CDR2 reads YFSETQ. There are 15 residues in the CDR3. The V and J ends lost 4 bases and 1 base respectively, with 12 bases between them. The CDR3, as DNA: TGCGCCAGCAGCCATGGCGCCCTATCTGGAAACACCATATATTTT. Encoded protein: CASSHGALSGNTIYF.